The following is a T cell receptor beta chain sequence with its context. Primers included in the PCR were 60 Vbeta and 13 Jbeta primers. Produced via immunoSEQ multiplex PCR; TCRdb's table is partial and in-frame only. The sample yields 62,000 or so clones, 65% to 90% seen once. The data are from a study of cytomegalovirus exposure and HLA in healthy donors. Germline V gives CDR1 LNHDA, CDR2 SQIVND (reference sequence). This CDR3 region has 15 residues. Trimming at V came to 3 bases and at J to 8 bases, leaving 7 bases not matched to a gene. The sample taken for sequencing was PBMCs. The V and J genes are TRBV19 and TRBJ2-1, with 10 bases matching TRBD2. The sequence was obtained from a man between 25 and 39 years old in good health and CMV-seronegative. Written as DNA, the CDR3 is TGTGCCAGTAGTATTTCGCCTAGCGGGAGCTATGAGCAGTTCTTC. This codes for CASSISPSGSYEQFF.